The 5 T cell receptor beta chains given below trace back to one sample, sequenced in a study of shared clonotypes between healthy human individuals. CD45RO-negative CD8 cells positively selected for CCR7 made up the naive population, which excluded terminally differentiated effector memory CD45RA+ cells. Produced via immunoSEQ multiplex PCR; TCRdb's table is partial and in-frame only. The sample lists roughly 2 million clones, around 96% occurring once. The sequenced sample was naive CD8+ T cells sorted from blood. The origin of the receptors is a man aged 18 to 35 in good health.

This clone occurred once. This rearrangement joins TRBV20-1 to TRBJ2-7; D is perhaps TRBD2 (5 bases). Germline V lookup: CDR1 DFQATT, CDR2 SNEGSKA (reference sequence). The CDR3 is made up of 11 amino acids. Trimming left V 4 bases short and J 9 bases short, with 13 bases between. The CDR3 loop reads CSATTEGRQYF. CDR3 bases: TGCAGTGCTACTACAGAGGGTAGGCAGTACTTC.

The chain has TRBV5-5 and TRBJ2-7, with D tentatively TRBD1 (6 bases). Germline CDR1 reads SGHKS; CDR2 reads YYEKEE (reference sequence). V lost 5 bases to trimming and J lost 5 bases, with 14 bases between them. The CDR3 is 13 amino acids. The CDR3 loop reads CASRPTGSHEQYF. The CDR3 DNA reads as TGTGCCAGCAGGCCCACAGGGTCCCACGAGCAGTACTTC.

Here the CDR3 DNA reads TGTGCCAGCAGTACACGACACCAGCAGTTCTTC. As protein: CASSTRHQQFF. The V and J genes are TRBV6-6 and TRBJ2-1; D uncertain. The CDR3 has 11 residues. V lost 5 bases to trimming and J lost 11 bases, with 10 bases between them. The germline CDR1 and CDR2 sequences are MNHNY and SVGAGI (reference sequence).

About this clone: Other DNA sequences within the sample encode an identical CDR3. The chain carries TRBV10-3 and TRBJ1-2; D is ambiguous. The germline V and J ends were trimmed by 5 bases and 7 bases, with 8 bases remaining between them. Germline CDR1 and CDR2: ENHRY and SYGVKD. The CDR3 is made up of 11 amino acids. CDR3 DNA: TGTGCCATCAGTAAGGGAGGTGGCTACACCTTC. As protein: CAISKGGGYTF.

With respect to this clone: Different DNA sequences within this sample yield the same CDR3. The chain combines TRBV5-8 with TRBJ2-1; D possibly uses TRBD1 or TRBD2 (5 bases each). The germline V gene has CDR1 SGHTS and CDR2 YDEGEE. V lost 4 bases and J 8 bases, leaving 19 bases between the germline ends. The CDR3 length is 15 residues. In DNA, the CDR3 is TGTGCCAGCAGCCTCGTGGGGCGAAGTAGCGATGAGCAGTTCTTC. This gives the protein CASSLVGRSSDEQFF.